This TCR beta chain was found in a study of T-cell reconstitution after alpha-beta-depleted transplantation in children. Whole-study findings and limits: High day-60 TCRbeta diversity in some patients came from surviving recipient T cells and thymic progenitors. Newly produced T cells mostly provided counts and TCRbeta diversity after one year, as hyperexpanded clones declined.

This clonotype was found many times. The antigen is undetermined. A library of TCRbeta sequences, prepared with unique molecular identifiers, was generated. From the PCR reads, TCRdb called clonotypes with MiXCR, one entry per CDR3 protein. The profile shows 150,000 to 250,000 distinct CDR3 sequences, around 5.9% of them singletons. Germline CDR1 MNHNS, CDR2 SASEGT. Deletions cut 6 bases from V and 4 bases from J, with 10 bases between. The CDR3 is 14 residues long. This TCR came from a girl under two years old with combined immunodeficiency, due to receive a stem cell transplant. The specimen comprised PBMCs, sampled before TCRalphabeta/CD19-depleted stem cell transplant. The V call is TRBV6-1, the J call TRBJ2-6, with D perhaps TRBD1 or TRBD2 (5 bases each). CDR3 sequence reads: CASSRGSGANVLTF. The CDR3 nucleotides read TGTGCCAGCAGCCGGGGCTCCGGGGCCAACGTCCTGACTTTC.